Below, 11 T cell receptor beta chains from the same sample are listed, as sequenced in a study of cytomegalovirus exposure and HLA in healthy donors. PCR was performed using 60 Vbeta and 13 Jbeta primers. Assay: immunoSEQ multiplex PCR; the TCRdb copy retains only in-frame clones and omits some. This table holds approximately 100,000 clones. The sequenced sample consisted of PBMCs. These receptors were obtained from a man in his forties in good health and CMV-seronegative.

The chain is built from TRBV27 and TRBJ2-3, with TRBD1 matching over 9 bases. V was clipped by 6 bases and J by 3 bases; unmatched bases: 13. Per germline, CDR1 MNHEY and CDR2 SMNVEV (reference sequence). The CDR3 consists of 17 residues. The CDR3 sequence is CASRDKGTGRKTDTQYF. In DNA, the CDR3 is TGTGCCAGCAGGGATAAGGGGACAGGGCGAAAGACAGATACGCAGTATTTT.

V is TRBV7-9 and J is TRBJ1-5; D unresolved. Trimming pared 1 base from V and 2 bases from J, leaving 9 bases between. CDR3 length: 15 amino acids. CDR1 is SEHNR and CDR2 is FQNEAQ in the germline V gene (reference sequence). CDR3 region: CASSLGSGGNQPQHF. The CDR3 coding sequence is TGTGCCAGCAGCTTAGGTTCTGGAGGCAATCAGCCCCAGCATTTT.

The chain uses TRBV7-6 and TRBJ2-2, with TRBD1 matching over 9 bases. This CDR3 spans 17 amino acids. Germline V gene lookup returns CDR1 SGHVS and CDR2 FNYEAQ. J gave up 0 bases and V 2 bases, and 4 bases lay outside the gene matches. The DNA for the CDR3 is TGTGCCAGCAGCTTATTACAGGGGGCGACGAACACCGGGGAGCTGTTTTTT. Its translation: CASSLLQGATNTGELFF.

The chain employs TRBV5-4 and TRBJ2-5; TRBD2 might be the D (6 bases). Germline V gives CDR1 SGHNT, CDR2 YYREEE (reference sequence). V was trimmed by 4 bases and J by 0 bases, leaving 13 bases between them. The CDR3 extends over 15 amino acids. The CDR3 nucleotides are TGTGCCAGCAGCGGGAGGACTACACACCAAGAGACCCAGTACTTC. Its protein is CASSGRTTHQETQYF.

This chain links TRBV29-1 with TRBJ1-2; D not resolved. Trimming shortened V by 0 bases and J by 7 bases, and 12 bases separated the two germline ends. CDR3 length equals 13 residues. The germline CDR1 and CDR2 sequences are SQVTM and ANQGSEA. The CDR3 nucleotides read TGCAGCGTTGAAGATCCGCTAGCTGGTGGCTACACCTTC. It encodes CSVEDPLAGGYTF.

CDR3 loop: CASSHQGGPYEQYF. The CDR3 DNA reads TGTGCCAGCAGCCATCAGGGGGGCCCCTACGAGCAGTACTTC. The chain couples TRBV7-2 to TRBJ2-7, with D tentatively TRBD1 (7 bases). V was cut by 5 bases and J by 2 bases, with 13 bases left in between. Germline V CDR1 and CDR2: SGHTA, FQGNSA. The CDR3 is 14 amino acids.

This chain links TRBV5-3 with TRBJ2-7; D not resolved. TRBV5-3 qualifies as an ORF whose function is uncertain. The CDR3 extends over 20 amino acids. Between the trimmed V and J ends, which lost 2 bases and 2 bases, there was a span of 29 bases. CDR3 amino acids: CARSFNLYYLDSFTPYEQYF. The CDR3 region has the DNA TGTGCCAGAAGCTTCAATCTCTATTATCTCGACTCATTCACCCCCTACGAGCAGTACTTC.

The V and J genes are TRBV11-2 and TRBJ2-3; tentatively, D is TRBD2 (6 bases). Germline assignment: CDR1 SGHAT and CDR2 FQNNGV. V lost 3 bases to trimming and J lost 6 bases, with 13 bases between them. CDR3 size: 14 residues. CDR3 residues: CASSFPGGIDTQYF. CDR3 nucleotides: TGTGCCAGCAGCTTTCCGGGCGGGATTGATACGCAGTATTTT.

V is TRBV7-9 and J is TRBJ2-7, with 11 bases matching TRBD2. The CDR3 covers 13 residues. The V gene end was trimmed by 6 bases and the J gene end by 3 bases; junction bases not matched to a gene: 1. CDR1 and CDR2 (germline): SEHNR, FQNEAQ (reference sequence). CDR3 DNA sequence: TGTGCCAGCAGAACTAGCGGGGGCTACGAGCAGTACTTC. Translating it yields CASRTSGGYEQYF.

The rearrangement joins TRBV14 to TRBJ1-2; 9 bases map to TRBD1. The germline CDR1 and CDR2 sequences are SGHDN and FVKESK. V shed 6 bases and J 4 bases; nucleotides not matched to a gene: 3. The CDR3 totals 13 residues. For the CDR3, the DNA is TGTGCCAGCAGTCGGACAGGGGCCTATGGCTACACCTTC. Protein sequence: CASSRTGAYGYTF.

The chain combines TRBV2 with TRBJ2-7; maybe TRBD1 (6 bases). Trimming removed 5 bases at V and 3 bases at J, with 11 bases between. Germline CDR1 SNHLY, CDR2 FYNNEI. The CDR3 runs to 13 residues. CDR3 region: CASSWTAGYEQYF. CDR3 bases: TGTGCCAGCAGTTGGACAGCCGGCTACGAGCAGTACTTC.